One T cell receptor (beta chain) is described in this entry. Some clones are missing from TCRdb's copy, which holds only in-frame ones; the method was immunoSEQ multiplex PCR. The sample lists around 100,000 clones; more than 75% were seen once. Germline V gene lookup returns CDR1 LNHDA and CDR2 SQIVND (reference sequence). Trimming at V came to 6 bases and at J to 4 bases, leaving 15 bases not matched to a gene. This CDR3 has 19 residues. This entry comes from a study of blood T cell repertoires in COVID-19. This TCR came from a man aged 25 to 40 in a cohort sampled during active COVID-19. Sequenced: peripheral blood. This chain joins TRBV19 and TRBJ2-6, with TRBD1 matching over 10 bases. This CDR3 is CASSDIVLGQGPGANVLTF. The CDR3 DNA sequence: TGTGCCAGTAGCGATATAGTATTGGGACAGGGGCCCGGGGCCAACGTCCTGACTTTC.